The 9 T cell receptor beta chains below come from one sample, sequenced in a study of response to subunit inactivated influenza vaccine. One entry per CDR3 protein results from TCRdb running MiXCR on the RT-PCR reads. The table shows hundreds of thousands of distinct CDR3 sequences, with about 15% occurring only once. Here the sequenced sample was PBMCs from blood, taken 11 to 12 days after vaccination. Source of these receptors: a man between 45 and 60 years old who received an inactivated influenza vaccine.

This clonotype has a handful of counts. The rearrangement joins TRBV10-2 to TRBJ2-5, with TRBD1 as a possible D gene (6 bases). The ends were cut back, 6 bases at V and 5 bases at J, with 10 bases in the middle. The germline V gene has CDR1 WSHSY and CDR2 SAAADI. The CDR3 is 12 residues long. CDR3 residues: CASRQGSETQYF. The CDR3 nucleotides read TGCGCCAGCAGACAGGGTTCGGAGACCCAGTACTTC.

The CDR3 here is CASSLREQVTYEQYF. The CDR3 DNA reads as TGTGCCAGCAGTTTAAGGGAACAGGTTACCTACGAGCAGTACTTC. The rearrangement joins TRBV12-3 or TRBV12-4 to TRBJ2-7, with D tentatively TRBD1 (5 bases). CDR3 length: 15 residues. V lost 2 bases and J lost 2, with 13 bases in between.

V gene TRBV29-1 combines with J gene TRBJ1-1, with TRBD1 matching 9 bases. V lost 0 bases and J lost 3; bases outside the gene matches: 8. Germline values: CDR1 SQVTM, CDR2 ANQGSEA. This CDR3 contains 16 residues. CDR3 sequence: CSVEDLGRQGDTEAFF. CDR3 DNA: TGCAGCGTTGAAGATCTTGGAAGACAGGGGGACACTGAAGCTTTCTTT. Full variable domain (remainder filled in from reference TRBV29-1 and TRBJ1-1): SAVISQKPSRDICQRGTSLTIQCQVDSQVTMMFWYRQQPGQSLTLIATANQGSEATYESGFVIDKFPISRPNLTFSTLTVSNMSPEDSSIYLCSVEDLGRQGDTEAFFGQGTRLTVV.

The chain joins TRBV18 to TRBJ1-5, with D possibly being TRBD1 (6 bases). Germline assignment: CDR1 KGHSH and CDR2 LQKENI. This CDR3 has 15 amino acids. V shed 6 bases and J shed 5 bases, with 17 bases lying between them. For the CDR3, the DNA is TGTGCCAGCTCCCAGGAACAGGGTTTACATCAGCCCCAGCATTTT. Encoded protein: CASSQEQGLHQPQHF.

The chain couples TRBV28 to TRBJ1-4; tentatively, D is TRBD1 (5 bases). CDR1 is MDHEN and CDR2 is SYDVKM in the germline V gene. Deletions cut 6 bases from V and 5 bases from J, with 16 bases between. CDR3 length: 15 amino acids. CDR3: CASSITRAKNEKLFF. The CDR3 nucleotides read TGTGCCAGCAGCATTACCAGGGCCAAAAATGAAAAACTGTTTTTT.

V is TRBV20-1 and J is TRBJ2-6, with D perhaps matching TRBD1 (6 bases). Trimming removed 5 bases from V and 4 bases from J, with 15 bases in between. This CDR3 has 15 amino acids. In germline, CDR1 is DFQATT, CDR2 SNEGSKA (reference sequence). Written as DNA, the CDR3 is TGCAGTGCTCGTGACAGGAAACCCGGGGCCAACGTCCTGACTTTC. Its protein is CSARDRKPGANVLTF.

This clonotype was counted a few times. This rearrangement joins TRBV9 to TRBJ1-1; D is perhaps TRBD1 (6 bases). Trimming stripped 0 bases from V and 3 bases from J, with 9 bases between. In germline, CDR1 is SGDLS, CDR2 YYNGEE. This CDR3 comprises 14 residues. CDR3 in DNA: TGTGCCAGCAGCGTAGAGGGGGAAGACACTGAAGCTTTCTTT. It is translated as CASSVEGEDTEAFF.

The gene calls are TRBV11-3 and TRBJ2-3; 8 nucleotides match TRBD1. V was clipped by 2 bases and J by 0 bases; unmatched bases: 7. The CDR3 is 17 amino acids. CDR1 is SGHNT, CDR2 YENEEA, per germline. CDR3 residues: CASSLSPGTGSTDTQYF. For the CDR3, the DNA is TGTGCCAGCAGCTTATCCCCCGGGACAGGAAGCACAGATACGCAGTATTTT. Variable domain in full (rest from reference TRBV11-3 and TRBJ2-3): EAGVVQSPRYKIIEKKQPVAFWCNPISGHNTLYWYLQNLGQGPELLIRYENEEAVDDSQLPKDRFSAERLKGVDSTLKIQPAELGDSAVYLCASSLSPGTGSTDTQYFGPGTRLTVL.

For the CDR3, the DNA is TGTGCCAGCAGTTACTCCGGGGATAGCAATCAGCCCCAGCATTTT. Translated: CASSYSGDSNQPQHF. The chain uses TRBV6-5 and TRBJ1-5; unclear D gene. The CDR3 consists of 15 residues. V lost 0 bases and J 0 bases, leaving 6 bases between the germline ends. The germline V gene has CDR1 MNHEY and CDR2 SVGAGI.